The clone carrying this T cell receptor (beta chain) was picked up a small number of times. The antigen is undetermined. These data are taken from a study of cytomegalovirus exposure and HLA in healthy donors. The study, taken as a whole, reports: An analysis was carried out at a later point. It showed that HLA-associated TCR beta chains were more clonally expanded than equally common non-associated chains. Sequencing likely produced, as an artifact, a cluster of highly shared sequence variants.

Researchers ran the PCR with 60 Vbeta and 13 Jbeta primers. Sequencing used immunoSEQ multiplex PCR; TCRdb keeps in-frame clones, though not all of them. Among roughly 50,000 clones, 70% to 75% were seen once, and the ten largest hold about 6.8%. The CDR3 is 13 amino acids. Germline V CDR1 and CDR2: MNHNS, SASEGT. V was pared by 5 bases and J by 1 base, with 8 bases between. The chain has TRBV6-1 and TRBJ1-1, with a weak D call TRBD1 (6 bases). The sequencing sample was made of PBMCs. The source is a man aged 25-45 years in good health and CMV-seropositive. CDR3 in amino acids: CASSRRGNTEAFF. CDR3 coding DNA: TGTGCCAGCAGTCGCAGGGGGAACACTGAAGCTTTCTTT.